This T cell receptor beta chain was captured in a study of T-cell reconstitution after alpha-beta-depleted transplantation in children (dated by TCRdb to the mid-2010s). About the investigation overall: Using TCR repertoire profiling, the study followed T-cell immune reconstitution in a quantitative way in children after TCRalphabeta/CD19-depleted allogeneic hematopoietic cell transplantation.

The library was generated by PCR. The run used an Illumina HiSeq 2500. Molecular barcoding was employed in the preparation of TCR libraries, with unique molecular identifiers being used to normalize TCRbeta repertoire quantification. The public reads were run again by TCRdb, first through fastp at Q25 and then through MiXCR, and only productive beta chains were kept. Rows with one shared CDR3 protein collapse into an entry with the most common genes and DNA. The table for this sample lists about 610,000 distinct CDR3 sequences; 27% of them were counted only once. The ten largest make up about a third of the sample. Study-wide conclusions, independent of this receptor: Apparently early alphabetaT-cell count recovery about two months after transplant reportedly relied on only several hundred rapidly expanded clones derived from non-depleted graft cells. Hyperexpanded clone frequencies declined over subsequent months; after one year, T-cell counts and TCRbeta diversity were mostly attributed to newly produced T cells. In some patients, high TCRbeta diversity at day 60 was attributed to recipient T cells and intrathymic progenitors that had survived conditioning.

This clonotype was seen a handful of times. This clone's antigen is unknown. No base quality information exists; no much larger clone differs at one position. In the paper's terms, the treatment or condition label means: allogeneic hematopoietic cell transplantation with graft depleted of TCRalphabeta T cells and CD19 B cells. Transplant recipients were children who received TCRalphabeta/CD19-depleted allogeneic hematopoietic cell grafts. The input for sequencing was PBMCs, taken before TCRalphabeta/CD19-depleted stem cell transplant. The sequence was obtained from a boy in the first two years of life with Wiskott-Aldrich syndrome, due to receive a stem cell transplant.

In nucleotide form, the sequence is TGCAGTGCTAGCAACAGGGGATACACTGAAGCTTTCTTT. This codes for CSASNRGYTEAFF. The rearranged chain carries TRBV20-1 and TRBJ1-1; TRBD1 fits 7 bases in the junction. The CDR3 sequence holds 13 residues, the cysteine and phenylalanine included. Solely the CDR3 DNA is kept, with 39 bases framed from the first base. CDR1 and CDR2 were assigned from the germline V gene (reference sequence) as DFQATT and SNEGSKA. V is trimmed back by 3 bases and J by 3 bases, and the junction contains 4 bases that no gene match accounts for.